The text below deals with one T cell receptor (beta chain). Its specific antigen is unknown. No much larger clone exists at a distance of one base, and base qualities are not known. These data are taken from a study of control samples from healthy donors and cancer patients (dated by TCRdb to between 2020 and 2021). Library method: the immunoSEQ multiplex PCR assay. TCRdb stores this immuneACCESS table with in-frame sequences only. Part of the clones is absent; in the studies checked, under half of the shortfall reflects unresolved V genes, and no reason is known for the rest. Within this sample are about 57,000 clones, with around 90% of them counted one time only. In total, the top ten clones hold roughly 0.91% of the sample. CDR1 and CDR2, looked up from the germline V gene (reference sequence), are MNHEY and SMNVEV. The CDR3 sequence holds 12 residues, the cysteine and phenylalanine included. Just the 36-base CDR3 DNA is kept, in frame starting at base 1. V has 6 bases trimmed and J has 6 bases trimmed; junction bases matching no gene number 1.

Sample: PBMCs. The source is a man aged 30 to 45 with colorectal cancer. The rearrangement combines TRBV27 with TRBJ2-1, and TRBD1 matches 8 of the central bases. The DNA sequence follows: TGTGCCAGCAGGGACAGGGTCAATGAGCAGTTCTTC. It specifies CASRDRVNEQFF.